The 32 T cell receptor beta chains given below trace back to one sample, sequenced in a study of CD8 T cells in Susac syndrome. Reverse transcription of 0.5 to 1 ug RNA was performed with random hexamers. TCRdb itself ran the immunoSEQ multiplex PCR reads through MiXCR, one entry per CDR3 protein. The sample contains 200,000 to 250,000 distinct CDR3 sequences, approximately 95% of which appear only once. The specimen was CD4+ T cells from PBMCs. These TCRs come from a human donor with multiple sclerosis.

This chain joins TRBV7-2 and TRBJ2-7; no clear D. The V gene's germline CDR1 is SGHTA and CDR2 FQGNSA. V gave up 4 bases and J gave up 3 bases, with 13 bases separating them. The CDR3 has 14 residues. CDR3 bases: TGTGCCAGCAGCTCAGGTCTAGGTTACTACGAGCAGTACTTC. Translated, it gives CASSSGLGYYEQYF.

The gene calls are TRBV24-1 and TRBJ1-5, with no clear D. The CDR3 totals 12 residues. Trimming took 6 bases from V and 3 from J, leaving 5 bases between them. Germline-derived CDR1 and CDR2 are KGHDR and SFDVKD. CDR3 in DNA: TGTGCCACCAGTAATGTCAATCAGCCCCAGCATTTT. Protein sequence: CATSNVNQPQHF.

This chain links TRBV5-6 with TRBJ2-3; 14 bases fit TRBD2. The J segment lost 6 bases and the V segment lost 1 base, leaving 4 bases of the junction unmatched. Germline CDR1 is SGHDT and CDR2 is YYEEEE. The CDR3 sequence is 16 residues long. CDR3 protein: CASSLRTSGGPDTQYF. In DNA form, the CDR3 reads TGTGCCAGCAGCTTGCGGACTAGCGGGGGGCCCGATACGCAGTATTTT.

The V call is TRBV5-4, the J call TRBJ2-3; 7 bases match TRBD2. Trimming cost V 3 bases and J 3 bases; bases outside gene matches: 4. Germline CDR1 and CDR2: SGHNT and YYREEE (reference sequence). The CDR3 runs to 14 residues. The CDR3 region is CASSSGTKTDTQYF. CDR3 bases: TGTGCCAGCAGCTCCGGGACTAAGACAGATACGCAGTATTTT. The full variable domain, its missing parts supplied by reference TRBV5-4 and TRBJ2-3, is ETGVTQSPTHLIKTRGQQVTLRCSSQSGHNTVSWYQQALGQGPQFIFQYYREEENGRGNFPPRFSGLQFPNYSSELNVNALELDDSALYLCASSSGTKTDTQYFGPGTRLTVL.

The table lists this clonotype with a count of one. This chain connects TRBV29-1 to TRBJ1-1; no firm D call. V lost 2 bases and J lost 0, with 1 base in between. Germline V gene sequence: CDR1 SQVTM, CDR2 ANQGSEA. CDR3 size: 11 residues. CDR3 nucleotide sequence: TGCAGCGTTGAAATGAACACTGAAGCTTTCTTT. Residues: CSVEMNTEAFF. The variable domain in full, with the rest retrieved from reference TRBV29-1 and TRBJ1-1, is SAVISQKPSRDICQRGTSLTIQCQVDSQVTMMFWYRQQPGQSLTLIATANQGSEATYESGFVIDKFPISRPNLTFSTLTVSNMSPEDSSIYLCSVEMNTEAFFGQGTRLTVV.

The rearrangement links TRBV6-5 to TRBJ1-2; D is unclear. The CDR3 sequence is 15 residues long. V was trimmed by 0 bases and J by 0 bases, leaving 8 bases between them. Germline CDR1 and CDR2: MNHEY and SVGAGI. CDR3: CASSYSELANYGYTF. The CDR3, as DNA: TGTGCCAGCAGTTACTCAGAGCTCGCTAACTATGGCTACACCTTC.

The chain recombines TRBV29-1 with TRBJ1-1; the D gene is possibly TRBD1 (5 bases). This CDR3 has 13 residues. Trimming took 4 bases from V and 0 from J, leaving 9 bases between them. Germline V CDR1 and CDR2: SQVTM, ANQGSEA. CDR3 residues: CSVARGMNTEAFF. The CDR3 DNA follows: TGCAGCGTTGCTCGGGGGATGAACACTGAAGCTTTCTTT.

This clonotype was observed a single time. The chain combines TRBV18 with TRBJ1-3, with a weak D call TRBD1 (6 bases). Trimming cost V 0 bases and J 0 bases, with 12 bases left between them. The CDR3 consists of 17 residues. Germline values: CDR1 KGHSH, CDR2 LQKENI. In DNA form, the CDR3 reads TGTGCCAGCTCACCACCCAAGGGGGTCCCCTCTGGAAACACCATATATTTT. It codes for CASSPPKGVPSGNTIYF.

This clonotype was recorded only once. The V and J genes are TRBV20-1 and TRBJ1-1; D is perhaps TRBD1 (6 bases). Germline V gives CDR1 DFQATT, CDR2 SNEGSKA (reference sequence). The CDR3 is made up of 14 amino acids. The germline V and J ends were trimmed by 0 bases and 3 bases, with 11 bases remaining between them. CDR3 sequence reads: CSARDVRGHTEAFF. The DNA of the CDR3 is TGCAGTGCTAGAGATGTCAGGGGCCACACTGAAGCTTTCTTT.

The chain couples TRBV12-3 or TRBV12-4 to TRBJ2-5; 11 bases match TRBD1. The length of the CDR3 is 15 residues. The junction had 6 bases not matched to a gene; V was cut back by 5 bases and J by 4 bases. The DNA for the CDR3 is TGTGCCAGCAGTCCAGGACAGGGGGCGGGAGAGACCCAGTACTTC. Protein product: CASSPGQGAGETQYF.

This clonotype turned up a few times. The chain combines TRBV29-1 with TRBJ2-7, with 16 nucleotides matching TRBD2. The CDR3 is 16 residues long. V gave up 6 bases and J gave up 2 bases; unmatched junction bases: 7. Germline V gene lookup returns CDR1 SQVTM and CDR2 ANQGSEA. In DNA form, the CDR3 reads TGCAGCGTGGCCGGGACTAGCGGGAGGGCCCCCTACGAGCAGTACTTC. Translation gives CSVAGTSGRAPYEQYF.

This rearrangement joins TRBV3-1 to TRBJ1-2; D is undetermined. Looked up from germline, CDR1 is LGHDT and CDR2 is YNNKEL (reference sequence). V lost 3 bases to trimming and J lost 1 base, with 3 bases between them. The CDR3 extends over 12 amino acids. The DNA of the CDR3 is TGTGCCAGCAGCCAGGTTAACTATGGCTACACCTTC. Translation: CASSQVNYGYTF.

The J gene is TRBJ1-1, the V gene TRBV12-3 or TRBV12-4, with D possibly being TRBD1 (5 bases). The length of the CDR3 is 14 residues. With 6 bases removed from V and 4 bases from J, the gap between germline ends came to 15 bases. The CDR3 loop is CASSLKAGSTEAFF. The CDR3, as DNA: TGTGCCAGCAGCCTAAAGGCAGGGAGCACTGAAGCTTTCTTT.

The V and J genes are TRBV6-2 or TRBV6-3 and TRBJ1-5; weak D call: TRBD1 (5 bases). The ends were cut back, 0 bases at V and 3 bases at J, with 9 bases in the middle. The CDR3 runs 15 residues. Germline V CDR1 and CDR2: MNHEY, SVGEGT. The CDR3 DNA reads as TGTGCCAGCAGTTACTCCCCGGACAACAATCAGCCCCAGCATTTT. It encodes CASSYSPDNNQPQHF.

The V call is TRBV29-1, the J call TRBJ2-7; no clear D gene. Trimming took 4 bases from V and 0 from J, leaving 22 bases between them. The CDR3 loop spans 17 amino acids. Germline V CDR1 and CDR2: SQVTM, ANQGSEA. DNA for the CDR3: TGCAGCGTTGCTGGTCCGGGCCACGAGTTGAGCTCCTACGAGCAGTACTTC. This encodes CSVAGPGHELSSYEQYF.

This chain's CDR3 is CASSAEVAHWGQFF. The CDR3 nucleotides read TGTGCCAGCAGTGCGGAGGTAGCGCACTGGGGGCAGTTCTTC. The chain joins TRBV2 to TRBJ2-1; tentatively, D is TRBD2 (5 bases). V was shortened by 4 bases and J by 12 bases, with 19 bases between the two germline ends. CDR3 length: 14 residues. Germline CDR1 SNHLY, CDR2 FYNNEI.

The chain recombines TRBV30 with TRBJ1-2; D is perhaps TRBD1 (6 bases). CDR1 is GTSNPN and CDR2 is SVGIG in the germline V gene (reference sequence). V dropped 4 bases and J dropped 2 bases, with 11 bases sitting between them. The CDR3 is 13 amino acids. CDR3: CAWTSDRNYGYTF. The CDR3 nucleotides are TGTGCCTGGACCTCGGACAGAAACTATGGCTACACCTTC.

This clonotype was detected a few times. The chain carries TRBV28 and TRBJ2-5; no firm D call. The CDR3 spans 11 residues. The germline CDR1 and CDR2 sequences are MDHEN and SYDVKM. V shed 7 bases and J shed 3 bases, with 6 bases lying between them. DNA for the CDR3: TGTGCCAGCACCTTAGAAGAGACCCAGTACTTC. Protein: CASTLEETQYF.

The chain uses TRBV12-3 or TRBV12-4 and TRBJ1-1; tentative D call: TRBD1 (6 bases). V lost 2 bases, J lost 0 bases, and 10 bases lay in between. The CDR3 spans 15 residues. Written as DNA, the CDR3 is TGTGCCAGCAGTTTACAACAGGGACTGAACACTGAAGCTTTCTTT. Protein product: CASSLQQGLNTEAFF.

This clonotype was found once. The chain is built from TRBV15 and TRBJ2-5, with TRBD1 as a possible D gene (5 bases). Germline-derived CDR1 and CDR2 are LNHNV and YYDKDF (reference sequence). This CDR3 comprises 16 residues. Between the trimmed V and J ends, which lost 0 bases and 2 bases, there was a span of 13 bases. The DNA for the CDR3 is TGTGCCACCAGCAGAGATCTAGTTCAGGGTCAAGAGACCCAGTACTTC. Its translation: CATSRDLVQGQETQYF. Full variable domain (remainder filled in from reference TRBV15 and TRBJ2-5): DAMVIQNPRYQVTQFGKPVTLSCSQTLNHNVMYWYQQKSSQAPKLLFHYYDKDFNNEADTPDNFQSRRPNTSFCFLDIRSPGLGDTAMYLCATSRDLVQGQETQYFGPGTRLLVL.

The chain joins TRBV5-4 to TRBJ2-3, with 12 nucleotides matching TRBD2. Germline loops: CDR1 SGHNT, CDR2 YYREEE (reference sequence). The CDR3 is made up of 18 amino acids. V shed 1 base, J shed 4 bases, and the junction held 10 bases outside the gene matches. CDR3 DNA sequence: TGTGCCAGCAGCTTGAAAGCGGCTAGCGGGGGGGTAGCAGATACGCAGTATTTT. Protein sequence: CASSLKAASGGVADTQYF.

The rearrangement links TRBV30 to TRBJ1-2; TRBD1 might be the D (5 bases). Germline V CDR1 and CDR2: GTSNPN, SVGIG (reference sequence). The CDR3 covers 12 residues. V was trimmed by 8 bases and J by 7 bases, leaving 17 bases between them. The CDR3 sequence: CALSGGTPGYTF. The CDR3 DNA sequence: TGTGCCCTTAGTGGGGGGACTCCTGGCTACACCTTC.

This chain links TRBV14 with TRBJ2-6, with D maybe TRBD2 (7 bases). CDR1 is SGHDN and CDR2 is FVKESK in the germline V gene. V was pared by 3 bases and J by 0 bases, with 18 bases between. The CDR3 runs to 19 residues. For the CDR3, the DNA is TGTGCCAGCAGCCACTTTCGGGGGGCAGTAGCCTCTGGGGCCAACGTCCTGACTTTC. As protein: CASSHFRGAVASGANVLTF.

V usage is TRBV29-1 and J usage is TRBJ2-1, with 7 bases that match TRBD1. V lost 0 bases and J lost 8; bases outside the gene matches: 4. Germline CDR1 SQVTM, CDR2 ANQGSEA. There are 13 residues in the CDR3. The CDR3 is CSVEDRGGYEQFF. CDR3 DNA: TGCAGCGTTGAAGATCGAGGGGGCTATGAGCAGTTCTTC.

The V gene is TRBV10-3, the J gene TRBJ2-7; 8 nucleotides align to TRBD1. The ends lost 8 bases at V and 5 bases at J; junction bases unmatched: 5. Germline V gene data show CDR1 as ENHRY and CDR2 as SYGVKD. This CDR3 has 12 amino acids. CDR3 amino acids: CAIGQGIHEQYF. CDR3 nucleotide sequence: TGTGCCATCGGACAGGGAATACACGAGCAGTACTTC.

This chain links TRBV5-1 with TRBJ2-7; 7 bases line up with TRBD2. V shed 0 bases, J shed 0 bases, and the junction held 9 bases outside the gene matches. CDR1 and CDR2 from the germline V gene are SGHRS and YFSETQ. The CDR3 consists of 17 residues. The DNA of the CDR3 is TGCGCCAGCAGCTTGGCCACGGGGGGAGTATCCTCCTACGAGCAGTACTTC. It encodes CASSLATGGVSSYEQYF. Variable domain in full (rest from reference TRBV5-1 and TRBJ2-7): KAGVTQTPRYLIKTRGQQVTLSCSPISGHRSVSWYQQTPGQGLQFLFEYFSETQRNKGNFPGRFSGRQFSNSRSEMNVSTLELGDSALYLCASSLATGGVSSYEQYFGPGTRLTVT.

The chain links TRBV14 to TRBJ1-2, with D hard to call. Germline V CDR1 and CDR2: SGHDN, FVKESK. The CDR3 is made up of 13 amino acids. V was cut by 3 bases and J by 5 bases, with 10 bases left in between. CDR3 nucleotide sequence: TGTGCCAGCAGCCATGACGCGGGGTATGGCTACACCTTC. Protein product: CASSHDAGYGYTF.

V is TRBV3-1 and J is TRBJ1-1; TRBD1 is a possible D gene (5 bases). Germline V lookup: CDR1 LGHDT, CDR2 YNNKEL (reference sequence). V was shortened by 2 bases and J by 8 bases, with 9 bases between the two germline ends. The CDR3 has 12 residues. CDR3 in DNA: TGTGCCAGCAGCCAACGTGACAGCGAAGCTTTCTTT. It is translated as CASSQRDSEAFF.

The chain is built from TRBV2 and TRBJ2-2; TRBD2 aligns across 13 bases. Germline CDR1 and CDR2: SNHLY and FYNNEI. The V gene end was trimmed by 7 bases and the J gene end by 0 bases; junction bases not matched to a gene: 8. This CDR3 region has 18 residues. This chain's CDR3 is CASTKTSGGPSNTGELFF. In DNA, the CDR3 is TGTGCCAGCACTAAGACTAGCGGGGGGCCATCGAACACCGGGGAGCTGTTTTTT.

The genes are TRBV29-1 and TRBJ1-2, with unresolved D. The CDR3 length is 13 residues. Trimming stripped 3 bases from V and 8 bases from J, with 16 bases between. Germline assignment: CDR1 SQVTM and CDR2 ANQGSEA. The CDR3, as DNA: TGCAGCGTTGAGACGGCAAGCCGCGGGGGCTACACCTTC. Translated, it gives CSVETASRGGYTF.

This clonotype was picked up one time. The genes are TRBV9 and TRBJ2-1; D unclear. V was shortened by 3 bases and J by 0 bases, with 13 bases between the two germline ends. This CDR3 has 16 residues. Per the germline V gene, CDR1 is SGDLS and CDR2 is YYNGEE. The CDR3 protein is CASSGSVPLSYNEQFF. The CDR3 region has the DNA TGTGCCAGCAGCGGCTCGGTCCCTCTCTCCTACAATGAGCAGTTCTTC.

V is TRBV19 and J is TRBJ2-1; weak D call: TRBD2 (6 bases). Germline CDR1 is LNHDA and CDR2 is SQIVND (reference sequence). Trimming removed 9 bases from V and 6 bases from J, with 12 bases in between. There are 12 residues in the CDR3. Here the CDR3 DNA reads TGTGCCAGCGGGCGGGAAGGCAATGAGCAGTTCTTC. As protein: CASGREGNEQFF. Variable domain in full (rest from reference TRBV19 and TRBJ2-1): DGGITQSPKYLFRKEGQNVTLSCEQNLNHDAMYWYRQDPGQGLRLIYYSQIVNDFQKGDIAEGYSVSREKKESFPLTVTSAQKNPTAFYLCASGREGNEQFFGPGTRLTVL.